The 25 T cell receptor beta chains reported below all come from one sample, sequenced in a study of T cell changes during pregnancy in multiple sclerosis. The protocol was immunoSEQ multiplex PCR, while the TCRdb copy is restricted to in-frame clones and leaves out a portion. The sample lists 70,000 to 100,000 clones; more than 85% were seen once. The sample consisted of peripheral blood, taken in the first trimester of pregnancy. These receptors all stem from a female donor with multiple sclerosis, enrolled in a pregnancy study.

The rearrangement uses TRBV30 and TRBJ2-1, with a tentative D call TRBD1 (5 bases). Trimming took 4 bases from V and 9 from J, leaving 16 bases between them. The germline V gene encodes CDR1 GTSNPN and CDR2 SVGIG (reference sequence). The CDR3 sequence is 13 residues long. The CDR3 sequence is CAWTISRQGEQFF. The CDR3 DNA is TGTGCCTGGACCATTAGTCGGCAGGGTGAGCAGTTCTTC.

The chain links TRBV7-3 to TRBJ2-1; maybe TRBD2 (5 bases). There are 15 residues in the CDR3. V was trimmed by 3 bases and J by 4 bases, leaving 13 bases between them. Germline V gene lookup returns CDR1 SGHTA and CDR2 FQGTGA. The CDR3 nucleotides read TGTGCCAGCAGCTTGACTAATTCGGTTTACAATGAGCAGTTCTTC. Amino acids: CASSLTNSVYNEQFF.

In its sample, this clone was seen a few times. V is TRBV19 and J is TRBJ2-1, with 7 nucleotides matching TRBD2. V trimming: 3 bases; J trimming: 4 bases; junction bases outside the gene matches: 6. Germline CDR1 LNHDA, CDR2 SQIVND (reference sequence). The CDR3 spans 15 residues. The CDR3 coding sequence is TGTGCCAGTAGTATCACAGCGGGACCTTACAATGAGCAGTTCTTC. Protein: CASSITAGPYNEQFF.

The chain is built from TRBV11-3 and TRBJ2-1; 8 bases line up with TRBD1. Germline assignment: CDR1 SGHNT and CDR2 YENEEA. V lost 4 bases, J lost 5 bases, and 1 base stayed unmatched. The CDR3 is 13 residues long. The CDR3 protein is CASSSDRDNEQFF. The CDR3 DNA follows: TGTGCCAGCAGCTCGGACAGGGACAATGAGCAGTTCTTC.

Only one count was recorded for this clone. The chain carries TRBV28 and TRBJ2-7; possible D gene TRBD2, 7 bases. V gave up 6 bases and J gave up 5 bases, with 23 bases separating them. The CDR3 covers 16 residues. Germline V gives CDR1 MDHEN, CDR2 SYDVKM. In DNA form, the CDR3 reads TGTGCCAGCAGGGTAGGGGGGGCGCCTCGGGTCGACGAGCAGTACTTC. Translating gives CASRVGGAPRVDEQYF.

The chain couples TRBV27 to TRBJ2-7; D remains ambiguous. The V end was cut by 5 bases, the J end by 7 bases, with 12 bases between. CDR1 is MNHEY, CDR2 SMNVEV, per germline (reference sequence). This CDR3 is 12 amino acids long. The CDR3: CASSNGLEEQYF. DNA of the CDR3: TGTGCCAGCAGTAACGGGTTGGAGGAGCAGTACTTC.

The V call is TRBV10-2, the J call TRBJ2-1; the match to TRBD2 covers 12 bases. The trim removed 8 bases at V and 6 bases at J, leaving 8 bases unmatched. The CDR3 runs 15 residues. Per germline, CDR1 WSHSY and CDR2 SAAADI. CDR3: CASQRTSGTPNEQFF. Here the CDR3 DNA reads TGCGCCAGCCAACGGACTAGCGGGACCCCCAATGAGCAGTTCTTC.

This chain uses TRBV6-5 with TRBJ1-1; 7 bases line up with TRBD1. The germline V gene encodes CDR1 MNHEY and CDR2 SVGAGI. V shed 2 bases, J shed 5 bases, and the junction held 11 bases outside the gene matches. The length of the CDR3 is 16 residues. The CDR3 DNA is TGTGCCAGCAGTTACGGGGATAGGGGGCGATGGACTGAAGCTTTCTTT. Its translation is CASSYGDRGRWTEAFF.

The chain carries TRBV5-1 and TRBJ1-4; TRBD1 aligns across 11 bases. The CDR3 sequence is 13 residues long. V shed 4 bases and J 11 bases; nucleotides not matched to a gene: 4. Per germline, CDR1 SGHRS and CDR2 YFSETQ. CDR3 region: CASSPGQGDKLFF. The CDR3 coding sequence is TGCGCCAGCAGCCCGGGACAGGGGGACAAACTGTTTTTT. Full variable domain (rest looked up from reference TRBV5-1 and TRBJ1-4): KAGVTQTPRYLIKTRGQQVTLSCSPISGHRSVSWYQQTPGQGLQFLFEYFSETQRNKGNFPGRFSGRQFSNSRSEMNVSTLELGDSALYLCASSPGQGDKLFFGSGTQLSVL.

The chain employs TRBV28 and TRBJ1-1, with TRBD1 matching 7 bases. Per germline, CDR1 MDHEN and CDR2 SYDVKM. The CDR3 consists of 16 residues. V trimming: 2 bases; J trimming: 0 bases; junction bases outside the gene matches: 6. CDR3: CASSLDREVMNTEAFF. CDR3 nucleotides: TGTGCCAGCAGTTTAGACAGGGAAGTTATGAACACTGAAGCTTTCTTT.

V and J are TRBV6-6 and TRBJ2-3; perhaps TRBD1 as D (6 bases). Germline CDR1 MNHNY, CDR2 SVGAGI (reference sequence). The CDR3 covers 12 residues. Trimming stripped 2 bases from V and 14 bases from J, with 14 bases between. CDR3 residues: CASSYEGSRGYF. The CDR3 region has the DNA TGTGCCAGCAGTTACGAGGGATCCAGGGGGTATTTT.

The chain carries TRBV6-5 and TRBJ1-1; 10 bases align to TRBD1. The length of the CDR3 is 14 residues. In germline, CDR1 is MNHEY, CDR2 SVGAGI. The trim removed 6 bases at V and 3 bases at J, leaving 4 bases unmatched. CDR3 region: CASSWGQGYTEAFF. DNA of the CDR3: TGTGCCAGCAGCTGGGGACAGGGGTACACTGAAGCTTTCTTT.

The chain couples TRBV2 to TRBJ1-3; 7 nucleotides line up with TRBD1. CDR3 length equals 15 residues. With V trimmed by 9 bases and J by 2 bases, 10 bases remained unmatched. Germline-derived CDR1 and CDR2 are SNHLY and FYNNEI. CDR3 sequence (DNA): TGTGCCAGTGGAGTCAGGGGGTTTGCTGGAAACACCATATATTTT. It translates to CASGVRGFAGNTIYF.

This clone was found once. The chain links TRBV2 to TRBJ2-1, with TRBD2 identical over 14 bases. From germline, CDR1 is SNHLY and CDR2 FYNNEI. Trimming took 3 bases from V and 0 from J; bases not matched to a gene: 13. The CDR3 totals 21 residues. CDR3 loop: CASSEHRTSGGPAGSYNEQFF. The CDR3 DNA follows: TGTGCCAGCAGTGAGCACCGGACTAGCGGGGGGCCCGCGGGCTCCTACAATGAGCAGTTCTTC.

The chain employs TRBV2 and TRBJ1-4; TRBD1 matches at 12 bases. Germline CDR1 SNHLY, CDR2 FYNNEI. Unmatched junction bases numbered 4, after V lost 6 bases and J lost 8 bases. This CDR3 is built from 14 residues. The DNA for the CDR3 is TGTGCCAGCAGGGGGACAGGGGGCAGGGAAAAACTGTTTTTT. It specifies CASRGTGGREKLFF.

This chain uses TRBV27 with TRBJ2-1, with 11 nucleotides matching TRBD2. The V gene end was trimmed by 3 bases and the J gene end by 7 bases; junction bases not matched to a gene: 5. Germline V gene lookup returns CDR1 MNHEY and CDR2 SMNVEV (reference sequence). This CDR3 comprises 15 residues. The CDR3 protein is CASSFLLAGVNEQFF. For the CDR3, the DNA is TGTGCCAGCAGTTTTCTACTAGCGGGAGTTAATGAGCAGTTCTTC.

The genes are TRBV10-1 and TRBJ2-7; the match to TRBD2 covers 12 bases. CDR1 is WNHNN and CDR2 is SYGVQD in the germline V gene (reference sequence). V gave up 2 bases and J gave up 2 bases; unmatched junction bases: 4. The CDR3 sequence is 16 residues long. CDR3 in DNA: TGCGCCAGCAGTGAGAACCGACTAGCGGGGGCCTACGAGCAGTACTTC. Its protein product is CASSENRLAGAYEQYF.

The genes are TRBV4-1 and TRBJ2-3; TRBD2 matches 10 bases. The CDR3 totals 16 residues. From germline, CDR1 is MGHRA and CDR2 YSYEKL. J was trimmed by 1 base and V by 1 base; bases with no gene match: 2. The CDR3 region is CASSQAGTSGTDTQYF. The DNA of the CDR3 is TGCGCCAGCAGCCAAGCCGGGACTAGCGGCACAGATACGCAGTATTTT.

The rearrangement joins TRBV28 to TRBJ2-1; 7 bases are shared with TRBD2. With 6 bases clipped from V and 1 base from J, the junction kept 15 bases outside the gene matches. The V gene's germline CDR1 is MDHEN and CDR2 SYDVKM. The CDR3 is made up of 18 amino acids. The CDR3 loop is CASSSLHPTSPSYNEQFF. In nucleotides, the CDR3 is TGTGCCAGCAGCAGTTTGCATCCGACTAGCCCTTCCTACAATGAGCAGTTCTTC.

This chain joins TRBV7-2 and TRBJ2-7, with 8 positions matching TRBD1. This CDR3 region has 16 residues. Germline lookup yields CDR1 SGHTA and CDR2 FQGNSA. V shed 5 bases, J shed 0 bases, and the junction held 9 bases outside the gene matches. CDR3: CASSAQGARISYEQYF. CDR3 in DNA: TGTGCCAGCAGCGCTCAGGGGGCGCGGATCTCCTACGAGCAGTACTTC.

The chain has TRBV18 and TRBJ2-7; a possible D gene is TRBD2 (5 bases). Germline V lookup: CDR1 KGHSH, CDR2 LQKENI. This CDR3 is 13 amino acids long. V dropped 2 bases and J dropped 1 base, with 6 bases sitting between them. In nucleotides, the CDR3 is TGTGCCAGCTCACCAGAGGGTTCCTACGAGCAGTACTTC. Translated, it gives CASSPEGSYEQYF.

On this clone: The sample contains more than one DNA sequence encoding this CDR3. CDR3 coding DNA: TGTGCCAGCAGCCCTCCGGGGACAGGGGGCTACGAGCAGTACTTC. Translated: CASSPPGTGGYEQYF. The genes are TRBV7-9 and TRBJ2-7; TRBD1 agrees at 11 bases. This CDR3 spans 15 amino acids. CDR1 and CDR2 from the germline V gene are SEHNR and FQNEAQ (reference sequence). V shed 5 bases and J 3 bases; nucleotides not matched to a gene: 6.

The rearrangement links TRBV14 to TRBJ2-2, with 10 bases fitting TRBD2. The CDR3 loop spans 19 amino acids. CDR1 is SGHDN, CDR2 FVKESK, per germline. V shed 0 bases and J 6 bases; nucleotides not matched to a gene: 13. CDR3 sequence reads: CASSQDPRVSGRFAGELFF. The CDR3 DNA reads as TGTGCCAGCAGCCAAGATCCCCGGGTTAGCGGGAGGTTCGCCGGGGAGCTGTTTTTT.

Comment on this clone: The identical CDR3 is also encoded by other nucleotide sequences in the sample. The chain combines TRBV28 with TRBJ1-1, with D hard to call. V gave up 6 bases and J gave up 0 bases, with 17 bases separating them. The CDR3 has 16 amino acids. CDR1 is MDHEN, CDR2 SYDVKM, per germline. As DNA, the CDR3 is TGTGCCAGCAGCTCACCAGGAGGGCCCTTGAACACTGAAGCTTTCTTT. Its protein is CASSSPGGPLNTEAFF.

The chain couples TRBV7-6 to TRBJ2-1, with 7 bases that match TRBD2. V was clipped by 5 bases and J by 10 bases; unmatched bases: 5. Germline CDR1 and CDR2: SGHVS and FNYEAQ. This CDR3 region has 12 residues. CDR3 in amino acids: CASSPGGGEQFF. The CDR3 nucleotides are TGTGCCAGCAGCCCTGGGGGGGGAGAGCAGTTCTTC.